This T cell receptor (beta chain) originates from a study of blood T cell repertoires in COVID-19. Overall study context: T cells, B-cell-depleted T cells, or PBMCs supplied cDNA or gDNA.

The repertoire was sequenced with immunoSEQ multiplex PCR; TCRdb's copy has only in-frame clones and lacks some. The sample lists about 14,000 clones, 87% seen once, with 17% in the top ten. The sequenced sample consisted of peripheral blood. The source is a human donor with active COVID-19. The donor label of this sample is uncertain.

The chain's CDR3 is CASSVVGSGETQYF. CDR3 bases: TGTGCCAGCAGCGTAGTGGGCTCAGGGGAGACCCAGTACTTC. The rearrangement links TRBV9 to TRBJ2-5; tentatively, D is TRBD1 (5 bases). From germline, CDR1 is SGDLS and CDR2 YYNGEE. CDR3 size: 14 residues. The germline V and J ends were trimmed by 0 bases and 5 bases, with 11 bases remaining between them.